This entry lists 6 T cell receptor beta chains sequenced from one sample in a study of follicular helper T cells after annual influenza vaccination. Time point reported: 2015-2016 season, 7 days after influenza vaccination. TCRdb keeps only in-frame clones here, not all; method: immunoSEQ multiplex PCR. The table has thousands of clones, 80% to 85% seen once. Specimen: CXCR5- memory CD4+ T cells sorted from blood, collected 7 days after influenza vaccination. These receptor sequences come from an adult who received the influenza vaccine.

This chain connects TRBV10-3 to TRBJ2-3; 12 nucleotides match TRBD2. This CDR3 region has 16 residues. Germline lookup yields CDR1 ENHRY and CDR2 SYGVKD. Trimming took 0 bases from V and 6 from J; bases not matched to a gene: 4. DNA for the CDR3: TGTGCCATCAGTGAGTCCCCTAGCGGGGGGGTTGATACGCAGTATTTT. It specifies CAISESPSGGVDTQYF.

The V call is TRBV7-3, the J call TRBJ2-7; a weak D match, TRBD2 (6 bases). V was trimmed by 3 bases and J by 3 bases, leaving 15 bases between them. The CDR3 length is 15 residues. Per germline, CDR1 SGHTA and CDR2 FQGTGA. In nucleotides, the CDR3 is TGTGCCAGCAGCTTGAGTCCAGGGACTTTCTACGAGCAGTACTTC. Its protein is CASSLSPGTFYEQYF.

The V call is TRBV7-6, the J call TRBJ2-3; D uncertain. Germline V lookup: CDR1 SGHVS, CDR2 FNYEAQ. The CDR3 consists of 12 residues. Deletions cut 3 bases from V and 2 bases from J, with 3 bases between. The CDR3 spells CASSFNTDTQYF. Written as DNA, the CDR3 is TGTGCCAGCAGCTTTAACACAGATACGCAGTATTTT.

The chain uses TRBV4-1 and TRBJ1-1; the D is unclear. V was clipped by 5 bases and J by 2 bases, with 9 bases between them. The germline V gene has CDR1 MGHRA and CDR2 YSYEKL. This CDR3 spans 13 amino acids. This chain's CDR3 is CASSKRGNTEAFF. In nucleotides, the CDR3 is TGCGCCAGCAGCAAACGGGGAAACACTGAAGCTTTCTTT.

The V gene is TRBV7-9, the J gene TRBJ2-1, with TRBD1 matching over 7 bases. V lost 1 base and J lost 4; bases outside the gene matches: 4. The CDR3 runs 15 residues. Looked up from germline, CDR1 is SEHNR and CDR2 is FQNEAQ (reference sequence). CDR3 amino acids: CASSLEGTEYNEQFF. The CDR3, as DNA: TGTGCCAGCAGCTTAGAAGGGACAGAGTACAATGAGCAGTTCTTC.

The V gene is TRBV6-5, the J gene TRBJ1-1; D perhaps matches TRBD1 (6 bases). V was trimmed by 7 bases and J by 10 bases, leaving 10 bases between them. The CDR3 contains 10 residues. Germline CDR1 MNHEY, CDR2 SVGAGI. The CDR3 sequence: CASKGTRAFF. In nucleotides, the CDR3 is TGTGCCAGCAAAGGGACACGAGCTTTCTTT.